This note documents a single T cell receptor beta chain sequence. The antigen remains unidentified. Here immunoSEQ multiplex PCR was the method, and the copy in TCRdb shows in-frame clones only, minus some. Of around 3,300 clones in the sample, roughly a third are singletons; the top ten hold 8.5% to 9%. CDR1 is WSHSY and CDR2 is SAAADI in the germline V gene. The CDR3 totals 14 residues. Trimming took 5 bases from V and 4 from J; bases not matched to a gene: 2. This entry comes from a study of T cells in localized non-small cell lung cancer. Study outcomes and limitations: The study found T cell clonality highest in uninvolved adjacent lung, above tumor. Longer overall survival accompanied higher blood T cell density. The appearance of a median 57 of the top 100 tumor clones was seen in adjacent lung.

The sequence came from an older female donor with stage I lung adenocarcinoma. V gene TRBV10-2 combines with J gene TRBJ2-5; 12 bases are a match to TRBD1. The sample consisted of lung tumor tissue, taken before any cancer treatment. Here the CDR3 reads CASSWGQGAETQYF. The CDR3 nucleotides are TGCGCCAGCAGTTGGGGACAGGGGGCAGAGACCCAGTACTTC.